The 29 T cell receptor beta chains below come from one sample, sequenced in a study of T cells in Graves' hyperthyroidism and ophthalmopathy. Researchers took RNA transcripts and amplified the TCR beta CDR3 regions from them. The TCR CDR3 was amplified in a first-round RT-PCR using the HTBI primer set. TCRdb independently ran MiXCR on the multiplex PCR reads; one entry per CDR3 protein. The sample contains roughly 700,000 distinct CDR3 sequences, 11% to 15% of which appear only once. Source material: blood. These receptors were collected from a woman aged 18-29 years with Graves' hyperthyroidism.

This clonotype has a handful of counts. This rearrangement joins TRBV19 to TRBJ1-5; D gene ambiguous. Per germline, CDR1 LNHDA and CDR2 SQIVND (reference sequence). V gave up 0 bases and J gave up 1 base, with 13 bases separating them. This CDR3 is 17 amino acids long. The CDR3 coding sequence is TGTGCCAGTAGTATAGATCGGCGGACCCTAAGCAATCAGCCCCAGCATTTT. Protein product: CASSIDRRTLSNQPQHF.

This clonotype appeared a single time. The chain joins TRBV6-1 to TRBJ1-5; 11 positions agree with TRBD1. Germline values: CDR1 MNHNS, CDR2 SASEGT. The CDR3 totals 14 residues. V was clipped by 6 bases and J by 7 bases; unmatched bases: 5. In DNA, the CDR3 is TGTGCCAGCAGGGACAGGGGGCGGGAACAGCCCCAGCATTTT. It yields the protein CASRDRGREQPQHF.

The rearrangement links TRBV6-2 or TRBV6-3 to TRBJ2-7; D unresolved. The V gene lost 7 bases and the J gene lost 6 bases, with 4 bases spanning the gap. CDR3 size: 9 residues. Germline CDR1 reads MNHEY; CDR2 reads SVGEGT. The CDR3 sequence is CASTREQYF. The CDR3 DNA follows: TGTGCCAGCACTCGCGAGCAGTACTTC.

Concerning this clonotype itself: A read error may produce the germline difference seen at one junction end. The gene calls are TRBV9 and TRBJ2-1; D might be TRBD2 (6 bases). The DNA end lines up better with TRBJ2-7; the J call may be wrong. The CDR3 runs 15 residues. CDR1 SGDLS and CDR2 YYNGEE come from the germline V gene. The CDR3 sequence: CASSVGVGTSYEQYF. The CDR3 coding sequence is TGTGCCAGCAGCGTTGGGGTAGGGACTTCCTATGAGCAGTACTTC.

This clonotype was recorded at least ten times. The chain employs TRBV3-1 and TRBJ1-2, with D unclear. The CDR3 sequence is 16 residues long. The V and J ends lost 1 base and 2 bases respectively, with 14 bases between them. Germline V CDR1 and CDR2: LGHDT, YNNKEL (reference sequence). CDR3 in DNA: TGTGCCAGCAGCCAAGTGGCTCCCGGATCCAACTATGGCTACACCTTC. Amino acids: CASSQVAPGSNYGYTF.

This clonotype was seen only a few times. The CDR3 region is CSAPVLGQGSTDTQYF. In DNA, the CDR3 is TGCAGCGCCCCCGTATTGGGACAGGGGTCCACAGATACGCAGTATTTT. The V gene is TRBV29-1, the J gene TRBJ2-3, with TRBD1 identical over 10 bases. CDR1 is SQVTM and CDR2 is ANQGSEA in the germline V gene. The CDR3 is 16 residues long. V was clipped by 7 bases and J by 2 bases; unmatched bases: 12.

This clonotype turned up a few times. V usage is TRBV6-1 and J usage is TRBJ2-3; 10 bases fit TRBD2. V lost 2 bases and J lost 12; bases outside the gene matches: 8. The germline CDR1 and CDR2 sequences are MNHNS and SASEGT. This CDR3 has 14 amino acids. In DNA, the CDR3 is TGTGCCAGCAGTGAAAGTCTAGCGGGAGTTCTTCAGTATTTT. It yields the protein CASSESLAGVLQYF.

This clonotype came up a few times. V and J are TRBV6-1 and TRBJ1-3; D is undetermined. CDR3 length equals 12 residues. From germline, CDR1 is MNHNS and CDR2 SASEGT. V lost 6 bases, J lost 7 bases, and 10 bases lay in between. The CDR3 DNA sequence: TGTGCCAGCAGACCCCCCGGGAACACCATATATTTT. This sequence encodes CASRPPGNTIYF.

This clonotype has only a few counts. This sequence joins TRBV7-6 and TRBJ2-2; D is possibly TRBD1 (6 bases). The V and J ends lost 5 bases and 4 bases respectively, with 17 bases between them. Germline CDR1 is SGHVS and CDR2 is FNYEAQ. CDR3 length equals 16 residues. The DNA for the CDR3 is TGTGCCAGCAGCGCCCGGGACACCGAAAGCACCGGGGAGCTGTTTTTT. Translated: CASSARDTESTGELFF.

This clonotype was seen many times. This rearrangement joins TRBV3-1 to TRBJ1-2; 7 positions match TRBD1. CDR1 is LGHDT and CDR2 is YNNKEL in the germline V gene (reference sequence). There are 16 residues in the CDR3. Unmatched junction bases numbered 10, after V lost 6 bases and J lost 0 bases. The CDR3: CASSRRQGTSNYGYTF. The CDR3, as DNA: TGTGCCAGCAGTCGAAGACAGGGAACTTCTAACTATGGCTACACCTTC.

The chain combines TRBV7-2 with TRBJ2-1; D call uncertain. Trimming removed 1 base from V and 8 bases from J, with 9 bases in between. Germline V CDR1 and CDR2: SGHTA, FQGNSA. The CDR3 loop spans 13 amino acids. CDR3 DNA: TGTGCCAGCAGCTTAGATAGGCCCGATGAGCAGTTCTTC. It yields the protein CASSLDRPDEQFF.

This clonotype came up many times. V usage is TRBV28 and J usage is TRBJ2-7; 7 nucleotides agree with TRBD2. This CDR3 has 13 amino acids. Germline assignment: CDR1 MDHEN and CDR2 SYDVKM. V lost 6 bases, J lost 2 bases, and 4 bases stayed unmatched. CDR3 coding DNA: TGTGCCAGCAGGGGAGCGGGAACCTACGAGCAGTACTTC. Protein product: CASRGAGTYEQYF.

This clonotype was found a few times. The V call is TRBV7-2, the J call TRBJ1-2; D unresolved. Germline CDR1 reads SGHTA; CDR2 reads FQGNSA. The CDR3 has 12 amino acids. V lost 2 bases to trimming and J lost 8 bases, with 9 bases between them. The CDR3 coding sequence is TGTGCCAGCAGCTTATACCAAGGCGGCTACACCTTC. Encoded protein: CASSLYQGGYTF.

The chain employs TRBV13 and TRBJ2-7; 10 positions agree with TRBD1. With V trimmed by 5 bases and J by 4 bases, 8 bases remained unmatched. The CDR3 loop spans 15 amino acids. Looked up from germline, CDR1 is PRHDT and CDR2 is FYEKMQ (reference sequence). The CDR3 sequence: CASSRGTGVGYEQYF. The CDR3 nucleotides read TGTGCCAGCAGCCGGGGGACAGGGGTTGGATACGAGCAGTACTTC.

The chain has TRBV25-1 and TRBJ2-1; 9 positions match TRBD1. The junction had 7 bases not matched to a gene; V was cut back by 3 bases and J by 7 bases. In germline, CDR1 is MGHDK, CDR2 SYGVNS. The CDR3 length is 15 residues. The CDR3 bases are TGTGCCAGCAGTGATAGGACAGGGGCAGCGAATGAGCAGTTCTTC. Translating gives CASSDRTGAANEQFF. Full variable domain (missing parts from reference TRBV25-1 and TRBJ2-1): EADIYQTPRYLVIGTGKKITLECSQTMGHDKMYWYQQDPGMELHLIHYSYGVNSTEKGDLSSESTVSRIRTEHFPLTLESARPSHTSQYLCASSDRTGAANEQFFGPGTRLTVL.

This clonotype came up many times. The rearrangement uses TRBV30 and TRBJ2-1, with D maybe TRBD2 (6 bases). This CDR3 is 14 amino acids long. V lost 5 bases, J lost 12 bases, and 23 bases lay in between. Germline loops: CDR1 GTSNPN, CDR2 SVGIG (reference sequence). Here the CDR3 DNA reads TGTGCCTGGTCCGGGAGCAGTGTGATCTGGGGGCAGTTCTTC. Amino acid sequence: CAWSGSSVIWGQFF. Looking up the rest from reference TRBV30 and TRBJ2-1 gives the full variable domain: SQTIHQWPATLVQPVGSPLSLECTVEGTSNPNLYWYRQAAGRGLQLLFYSVGIGQISSEVPQNLSASRPQDRQFILSSKKLLLSDSGFYLCAWSGSSVIWGQFFGPGTRLTVL.

This clonotype came up a few times. The chain recombines TRBV11-3 with TRBJ2-1, with TRBD1 identical over 9 bases. The CDR3 spans 15 residues. The J segment lost 4 bases and the V segment lost 4 bases, leaving 5 bases of the junction unmatched. CDR1 is SGHNT and CDR2 is YENEEA in the germline V gene. This chain's CDR3 is CASSYPGQGYNEQFF. The CDR3, as DNA: TGTGCCAGCAGCTACCCGGGACAGGGTTACAATGAGCAGTTCTTC.

The V gene is TRBV11-1, the J gene TRBJ2-3; 11 bases match TRBD2. Germline CDR1 and CDR2: SGHAT and FQDESV (reference sequence). V was pared by 5 bases and J by 13 bases, with 8 bases of the junction left unmatched. The CDR3 sequence is 13 residues long. The CDR3 DNA sequence: TGTGCCAGCAGCCCGGAGCCTAGCGGGAGGAAGTATTTT. Encoded protein: CASSPEPSGRKYF.

This clonotype was seen a single time. A single base separates this from a much larger clone, so it may be a read error. The gene calls are TRBV24-1 and TRBJ2-7; TRBD1 matches at 8 bases. The CDR3 totals 13 residues. Germline assignment: CDR1 KGHDR and CDR2 SFDVKD. CDR3 nucleotide sequence: TGTGCCACCAGTGCCCAGGACAGGGCCGAGCAGTCCTTC. Translating gives CATSAQDRAEQSF.

This clonotype occurred a few times. The rearrangement uses TRBV4-2 and TRBJ1-1, with 9 nucleotides matching TRBD1. CDR3 size: 15 residues. J lost 4 bases, V lost 4 bases, and 7 bases had no gene match. Germline lookup yields CDR1 LGHNA and CDR2 YNFKEQ. The CDR3 sequence: CASSLLQGAGTEAFF. As DNA, the CDR3 is TGTGCCAGCAGCCTGTTACAGGGGGCAGGCACTGAAGCTTTCTTT.

Worth noting for this clonotype: In this CDR3 the conserved last residue, phenylalanine or tryptophan, is missing, so a read error is likely. The chain carries TRBV5-6 and TRBJ1-1; the D gene is possibly TRBD1 (5 bases). The germline V gene has CDR1 SGHDT and CDR2 YYEEEE. The CDR3 has 13 residues. With 4 bases removed from V and 3 bases from J, the gap between germline ends came to 10 bases. The CDR3 nucleotides are TGTGCCAGCAGCGTGGGGCCGGACACTGAAGCTTTCTTA. Translated, it gives CASSVGPDTEAFL.

About this clonotype: Lacking the conserved final phenylalanine or tryptophan, this CDR3 likely reflects a read error. This sequence joins TRBV12-3 or TRBV12-4 and TRBJ1-2; D unclear. This CDR3 spans 11 amino acids. V lost 3 bases and J lost 1, with 0 bases in between. In DNA form, the CDR3 reads TGTGCCAGCAGTTTTAACTATGGCTACACCCTC. This gives the protein CASSFNYGYTL.

This clonotype has only a few counts. An end of the junction differs from the germline gene, which may be a read error. The chain has TRBV29-1 and TRBJ1-3, with unresolved D. Germline CDR1 SQVTM, CDR2 ANQGSEA. The CDR3 is made up of 12 amino acids. DNA for the CDR3: TGCAGCGTAGAAGGGAATGGAAACACCATATATTTT. Translation gives CSVEGNGNTIYF.

This clonotype appeared a few times. This chain connects TRBV18 to TRBJ1-3; D call uncertain. V lost 3 bases and J lost 0, with 12 bases in between. The CDR3 length is 16 residues. Germline lookup yields CDR1 KGHSH and CDR2 LQKENI. In DNA form, the CDR3 reads TGTGCCAGCTCACCGACGGCCAGGCGCTCTGGAAACACCATATATTTT. It specifies CASSPTARRSGNTIYF.

There are many counts of this clonotype. The chain links TRBV30 to TRBJ2-5, with TRBD1 matching over 8 bases. The CDR3 is 15 amino acids. CDR1 and CDR2 from the germline V gene are GTSNPN and SVGIG (reference sequence). Trimming took 2 bases from V and 4 from J; bases not matched to a gene: 9. CDR3 sequence reads: CAWSTGQGGSETQYF. DNA for the CDR3: TGTGCCTGGAGTACAGGACAGGGTGGCTCAGAGACCCAGTACTTC.

As to this clonotype: Just one base apart from a much larger clone, this may be a read error. The rearrangement joins TRBV20-1 to TRBJ1-1; D not certain. Trimming removed 6 bases at V and 6 bases at J, with 11 bases between. In germline, CDR1 is DFQATT, CDR2 SNEGSKA (reference sequence). There are 11 residues in the CDR3. DNA of the CDR3: TGCAGTGCGCGGTATATGGCTGAAGCTTTCTTT. Translation gives CSARYMAEAFF.

The gene calls are TRBV11-2 and TRBJ2-5; D might be TRBD2 (6 bases). The CDR3 runs 16 residues. Per germline, CDR1 SGHAT and CDR2 FQNNGV. Trimming removed 5 bases at V and 2 bases at J, with 18 bases between. The CDR3 DNA sequence: TGTGCCAGCAGCCCATCATTTCAGACTAGACAAGAGACCCAGTACTTC. Encoded protein: CASSPSFQTRQETQYF.

This clonotype was observed a few times. The chain carries TRBV19 and TRBJ2-1, with 7 bases fitting TRBD2. Looked up from germline, CDR1 is LNHDA and CDR2 is SQIVND (reference sequence). Trimming at V came to 3 bases and at J to 2 bases, leaving 4 bases not matched to a gene. The CDR3 loop spans 15 amino acids. Here the CDR3 reads CASSMASGPYNEQFF. The CDR3 DNA reads TGTGCCAGTAGTATGGCTAGCGGACCCTACAATGAGCAGTTCTTC.

This clonotype was detected a few times. The chain couples TRBV14 to TRBJ2-5, with 8 bases identical to TRBD2. The V segment lost 3 bases and the J segment 5 bases; nucleotides outside the gene matches: 8. Per the germline V gene, CDR1 is SGHDN and CDR2 is FVKESK. CDR3 length: 15 residues. Written as DNA, the CDR3 is TGTGCCAGCAGCCACCGACTAGCGAGGGGGGAGACCCAGTACTTC. Translating it yields CASSHRLARGETQYF. Full variable domain (remainder filled in from reference TRBV14 and TRBJ2-5): EAGVTQFPSHSVIEKGQTVTLRCDPISGHDNLYWYRRVMGKEIKFLLHFVKESKQDESGMPNNRFLAERTGGTYSTLKVQPAELEDSGVYFCASSHRLARGETQYFGPGTRLLVL.